This TCR beta chain was sequenced in a study of cytomegalovirus exposure and HLA in healthy donors. This clone was detected a few times. Its antigen is not identified. A multiplex PCR was run with 60 Vbeta primers and 13 Jbeta primers. Only in-frame clones appear in the TCRdb table, and some are missing; sequencing was by immunoSEQ multiplex PCR. The sample lists roughly 97,000 clones, less than 85% occurring once. Study-level findings and limits: Cytomegalovirus-associated TCR beta chains were listed, numbering some 180.

What was sequenced was PBMCs. The source of this sequence is a woman aged 18-29 years in good health and CMV-seropositive.

The CDR3 is CATSRVQGAFYGYTF. The DNA of the CDR3 is TGTGCCACCAGCAGAGTACAAGGGGCTTTCTATGGCTACACCTTC. The chain couples TRBV15 to TRBJ1-2, with D possibly matching TRBD1 (5 bases). The CDR3 consists of 15 residues. Trimming cost V 1 base and J 4 bases, with 13 bases left between them. Germline CDR1 reads LNHNV; CDR2 reads YYDKDF (reference sequence).